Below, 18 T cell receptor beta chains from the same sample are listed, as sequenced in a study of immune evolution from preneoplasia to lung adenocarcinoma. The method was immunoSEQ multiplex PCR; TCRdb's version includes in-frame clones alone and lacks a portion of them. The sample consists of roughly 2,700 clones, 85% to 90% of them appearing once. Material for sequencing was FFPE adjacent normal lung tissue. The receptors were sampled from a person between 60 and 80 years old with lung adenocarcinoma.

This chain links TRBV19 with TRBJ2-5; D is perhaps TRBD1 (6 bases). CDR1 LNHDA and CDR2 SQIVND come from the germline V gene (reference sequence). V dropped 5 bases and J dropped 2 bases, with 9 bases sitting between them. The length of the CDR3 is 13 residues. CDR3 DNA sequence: TGTGCCAGTAGTCCAGGACAGCAAGAGACCCAGTACTTC. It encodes CASSPGQQETQYF.

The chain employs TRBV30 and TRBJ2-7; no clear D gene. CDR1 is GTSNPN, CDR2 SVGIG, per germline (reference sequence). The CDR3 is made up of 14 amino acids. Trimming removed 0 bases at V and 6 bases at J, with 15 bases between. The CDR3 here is CAWSVGPVGSEQYF. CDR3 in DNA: TGTGCCTGGAGTGTAGGGCCAGTCGGGTCCGAGCAGTACTTC.

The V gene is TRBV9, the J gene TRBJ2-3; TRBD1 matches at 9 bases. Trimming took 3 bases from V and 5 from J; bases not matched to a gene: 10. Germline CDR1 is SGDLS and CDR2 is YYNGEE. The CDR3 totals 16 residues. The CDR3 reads CASSAHTGGVRDTQYF. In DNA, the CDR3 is TGTGCCAGCAGCGCACACACAGGGGGCGTAAGAGATACGCAGTATTTT.

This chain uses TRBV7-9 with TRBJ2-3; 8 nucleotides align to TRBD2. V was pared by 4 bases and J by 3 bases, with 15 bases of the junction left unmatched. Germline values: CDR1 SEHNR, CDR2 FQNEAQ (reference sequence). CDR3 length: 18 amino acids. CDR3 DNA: TGTGCCAGCAGCTGGTCCCCGGGGGGGCGAGGGAGGACAGATACGCAGTATTTT. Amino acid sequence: CASSWSPGGRGRTDTQYF.

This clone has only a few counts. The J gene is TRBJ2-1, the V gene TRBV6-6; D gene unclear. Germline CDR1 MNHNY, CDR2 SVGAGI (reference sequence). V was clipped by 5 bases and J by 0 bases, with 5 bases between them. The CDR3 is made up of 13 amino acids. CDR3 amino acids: CASSASSYNEQFF. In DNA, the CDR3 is TGTGCCAGCAGTGCAAGCTCCTACAATGAGCAGTTCTTC.

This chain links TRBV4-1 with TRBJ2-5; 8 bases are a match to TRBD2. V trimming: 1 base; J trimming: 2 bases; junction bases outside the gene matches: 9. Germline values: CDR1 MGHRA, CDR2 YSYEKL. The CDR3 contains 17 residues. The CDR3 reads CASSQGHRGGFQETQYF. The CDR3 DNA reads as TGCGCCAGCAGCCAAGGACATCGCGGGGGGTTTCAAGAGACCCAGTACTTC.

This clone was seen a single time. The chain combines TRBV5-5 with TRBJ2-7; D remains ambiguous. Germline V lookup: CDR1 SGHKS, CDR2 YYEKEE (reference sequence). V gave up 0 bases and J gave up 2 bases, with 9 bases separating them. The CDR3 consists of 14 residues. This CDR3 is CASSLGYEAYEQYF. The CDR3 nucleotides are TGTGCCAGCAGCTTGGGTTACGAGGCCTACGAGCAGTACTTC. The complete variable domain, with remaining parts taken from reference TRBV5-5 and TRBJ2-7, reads DAGVTQSPTHLIKTRGQQVTLRCSPISGHKSVSWYQQVLGQGPQFIFQYYEKEERGRGNFPDRFSARQFPNYSSELNVNALLLGDSALYLCASSLGYEAYEQYFGPGTRLTVT.

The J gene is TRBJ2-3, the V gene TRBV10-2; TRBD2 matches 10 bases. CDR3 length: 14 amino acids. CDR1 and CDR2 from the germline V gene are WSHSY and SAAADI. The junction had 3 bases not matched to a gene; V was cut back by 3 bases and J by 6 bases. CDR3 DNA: TGCGCCAGCAGTGATTCTAGCGGGGGCGATACGCAGTATTTT. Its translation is CASSDSSGGDTQYF.

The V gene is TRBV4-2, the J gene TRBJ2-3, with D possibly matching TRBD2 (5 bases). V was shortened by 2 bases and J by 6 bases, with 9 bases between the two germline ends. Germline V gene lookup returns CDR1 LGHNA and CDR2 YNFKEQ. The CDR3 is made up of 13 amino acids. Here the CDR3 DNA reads TGTGCCAGCAGCCAACAGAGAGGGGATACGCAGTATTTT. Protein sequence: CASSQQRGDTQYF.

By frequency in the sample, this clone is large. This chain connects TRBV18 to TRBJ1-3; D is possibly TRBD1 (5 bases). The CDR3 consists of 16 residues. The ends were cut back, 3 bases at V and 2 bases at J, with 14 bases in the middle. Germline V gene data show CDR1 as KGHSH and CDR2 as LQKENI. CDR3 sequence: CASSPKSAGPGNTIYF. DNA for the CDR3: TGTGCCAGCTCACCCAAATCCGCAGGGCCTGGAAACACCATATATTTT.

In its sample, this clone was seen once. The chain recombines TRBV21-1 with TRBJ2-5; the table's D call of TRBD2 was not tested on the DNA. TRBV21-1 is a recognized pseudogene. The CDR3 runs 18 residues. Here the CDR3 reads CASSKVPRTSGGLETQYF. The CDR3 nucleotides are TGTGCCAGCAGCAAAGTTCCCCGGACTAGCGGGGGCCTTGAGACCCAGTACTTC.

CDR3 region: CAWSVPAGRAEAFF. DNA for the CDR3: TGTGCCTGGAGTGTACCGGCAGGGAGGGCTGAAGCTTTCTTT. The chain links TRBV30 to TRBJ1-1; maybe TRBD1 (5 bases). There are 14 residues in the CDR3. From germline, CDR1 is GTSNPN and CDR2 SVGIG (reference sequence). The ends were cut back, 0 bases at V and 6 bases at J, with 14 bases in the middle.

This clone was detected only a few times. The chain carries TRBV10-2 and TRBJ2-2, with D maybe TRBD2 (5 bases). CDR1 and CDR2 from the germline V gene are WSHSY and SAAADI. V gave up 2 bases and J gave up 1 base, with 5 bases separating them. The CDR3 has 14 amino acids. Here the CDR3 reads CASSERENTGELFF. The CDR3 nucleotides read TGCGCCAGCAGTGAGCGGGAGAACACCGGGGAGCTGTTTTTT.

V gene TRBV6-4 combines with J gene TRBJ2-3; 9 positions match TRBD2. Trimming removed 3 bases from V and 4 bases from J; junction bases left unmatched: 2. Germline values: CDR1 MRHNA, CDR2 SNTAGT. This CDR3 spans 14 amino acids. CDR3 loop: CASSEAGGADTQYF. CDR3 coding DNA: TGTGCCAGCAGTGAAGCGGGGGGCGCAGATACGCAGTATTTT.

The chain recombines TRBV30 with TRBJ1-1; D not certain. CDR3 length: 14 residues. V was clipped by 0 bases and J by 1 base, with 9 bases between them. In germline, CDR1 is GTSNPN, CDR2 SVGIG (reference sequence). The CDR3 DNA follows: TGTGCCTGGAGTGTGGGCAATCAGAACACTGAAGCTTTCTTT. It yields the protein CAWSVGNQNTEAFF.

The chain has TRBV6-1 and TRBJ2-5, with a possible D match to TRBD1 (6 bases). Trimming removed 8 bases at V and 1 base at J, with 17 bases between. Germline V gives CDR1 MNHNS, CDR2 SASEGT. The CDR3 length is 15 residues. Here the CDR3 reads CASRWSQGPQETQYF. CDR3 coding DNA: TGTGCCAGCCGGTGGTCACAGGGCCCCCAAGAGACCCAGTACTTC.

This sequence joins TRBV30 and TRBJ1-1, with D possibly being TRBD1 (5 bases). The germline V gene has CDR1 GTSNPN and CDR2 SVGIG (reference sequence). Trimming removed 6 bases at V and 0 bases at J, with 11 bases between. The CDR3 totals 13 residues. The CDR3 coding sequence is TGTGCCTGTACAGGAGAAATGAACACTGAAGCTTTCTTT. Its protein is CACTGEMNTEAFF.

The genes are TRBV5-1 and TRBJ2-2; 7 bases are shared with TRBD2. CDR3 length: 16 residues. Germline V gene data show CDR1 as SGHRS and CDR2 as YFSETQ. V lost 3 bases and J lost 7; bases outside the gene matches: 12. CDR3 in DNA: TGCGCCAGCAGCTCCGACCCGAGCGGGGCCGGCGGGGAGCTGTTTTTT. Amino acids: CASSSDPSGAGGELFF.